This T cell receptor beta chain was found in a study of spatial heterogeneity in lung cancer (dated by TCRdb to about 2019). General notes on the study: Beta-chain transcripts were consistently detected in greater numbers than alpha-chain transcripts, which likely reflected higher beta-chain transcript abundance. In the raw uncorrected reads, each unique combination of TCR and UMI appeared more than ten times on average. The study quantitatively compared TCR alpha and beta repertoires across multiple tumor regions, matched nontumor lung and blood in non-small cell lung cancer. Nonsynonymous mutation counts, determined by whole-exome sequencing of tumor tissue, were related to features of the TCR repertoire. Both alpha and beta chains were TCR-sequenced in samples taken at surgery, namely 220 tumor regions, around 64 matched nontumor lung samples and approximately 51 PBMC samples. Points the paper makes about the study in general: Confirming at a functional level the hypothesis that regional TCRs recognize regional mutations was considered to require additional single-cell paired TCR alpha and beta sequencing. Ubiquitous expanded tumor TCRs were detected in blood more often at tumor resection than at routine follow-up.

The library was built by means of 5' RACE. Instrument used: NextSeq 500. To allow correction of PCR and sequencing errors, the TCR library protocol tagged every TCR cDNA molecule with a unique molecular identifier. Per the authors' processing: TCR identification, UMI-based error correction and CDR3 extraction were all carried out with Decombinator tools. TCRs above a frequency of 2 per 1,000, corresponding to the top 1% of the tumor frequency distribution, were defined as expanded. Renyi diversity was calculated using the R vegan package after each repertoire was subsampled 100 times to 5,000 TCRs. To build CDR3 similarity networks, amino acid triplet string-kernel similarity was used, and CDR3s were connected when their pairwise similarity was above 0.82. TCRdb cleaned the public reads at Q25 with fastp, built clones with MiXCR and kept in-frame beta chains. Entries are consolidated by CDR3 protein sequence, retaining the most common genes and DNA. These V and J calls are TCRdb output, not the study's own analysis. A total of roughly 49,000 distinct CDR3 sequences appear in this sample, more than 6.5% of them only once. The ten largest clones take up about 3% of the sample.

This clonotype was seen at least ten times. It has no known antigen specificity. Within one base of it there is no much larger clone, and no base qualities were kept. What the time point label conveys for this sample: sample taken at primary tumor resection. Without any cell sorting, TCR sequencing was performed on whole RNA extracted either from tumor and nontumor lung tissue or from cryopreserved PBMC samples. The donors were approximately 70 patients from the lung TRACERx cohort who had early-stage, untreated non-small cell lung cancer. Patients were selected for TCR sequencing only if sufficient RNA was available from at least two tumor regions. Sequences were derived from PBMCs, sampled at surgery. The receptor was derived from a female donor with early-stage non-small cell lung cancer.

Here the CDR3 is given as CASSYSTLGGTQYF. The bases read TGTGCCAGCAGTTACTCTACGTTAGGCGGGACCCAGTACTTC. The rearrangement combines TRBV6-5 with TRBJ2-5; confidence is insufficient to name the D gene. From the cysteine through the phenylalanine, the CDR3 covers 14 amino acids. Only the CDR3 part of the read is kept: 42 bases, read in frame from the first base. Between the V and J ends, shortened by 0 bases and 7 bases respectively, the junction contains 12 bases. CDR1 and CDR2, looked up from the germline V gene, are MNHEY and SVGAGI.